This T cell receptor (beta chain) was profiled in a study of CD8+ T cells in alopecia areata (dated by TCRdb to the late 2010s). A note on the overall study: Treated patients were enrolled in an open-label pilot trial of oral tofacitinib at 5 to 10 mg twice daily for moderate-to-severe alopecia areata. Tofacitinib was given for 6 to 18 months, followed by 6 months of follow-up off drug to assess delayed response and recurrence. The SALT score, which quantifies the percentage of affected scalp surface area, was used to measure disease severity in treated patients. In both human patients and the C3H/HeJ mouse model, the study applied high-throughput TCRbeta sequencing to look at T cell clonal expansion in alopecia areata. On the human side, TCRbeta sequencing was run on scalp tissue and on sorted CD4+ and CD8+ peripheral blood T cells from healthy controls and from alopecia areata patients with either patchy or totalis/universalis disease. Patients on tofacitinib were biopsied at baseline and after 4 and 24 weeks of treatment, and several of the patients also had a later scalp biopsy. Scalp clonality was compared across normal scalp (n=4), patchy alopecia areata scalp (n=8), and alopecia totalis/universalis scalp (n=8). RNA was extracted with the PAXgene miRNA kit for fixed scalp, the miRNeasy kit for PBMCs, and the RNeasy kit for mouse skin. TCRbeta CDR3 regions were amplified by immunoSEQ multiplex PCR using 35 Vbeta forward and 13 Jbeta reverse primers.

What this sample's treatment or condition label stands for: oral pan-JAK inhibitor, 5-10 mg twice daily. Peripheral blood and lesional scalp punch biopsies were obtained from patients with alopecia areata. After PBMCs were isolated by density centrifugation and stained for CD3, CD4 and CD8, a FACSAria was used to sort CD4+ and CD8+ T cells. Points on this clone: Its antigen specificity is not known. Per-nucleotide qualities are absent, and no much larger clonotype sits a single base away.

Findings and caveats that apply to the study as a whole: Shared TCR sequences between patients were less evident than in mice, which may be partly attributable to HLA diversity in the patient population. Unlike mouse skin, which is dominated by gammadelta T cells, normal human skin has resident alphabeta T cells that are also sequenced, and this complicates analysis of the scalp TCR repertoire. Lesional scalp, especially in alopecia totalis/universalis, showed higher clonality and more expanded CD8+ clones than normal scalp, suggesting antigenic drive. With tofacitinib, both scalp clonality and the number of expanded CD8+ clones among the top 100 scalp clones went down significantly. Many expanded lesional clones were found to persist in scalp and blood during tofacitinib treatment, and relapse after treatment cessation may be partly explained by this persistence. Because the treated cohort was small and included a single nonresponder, larger studies are needed to assess links between baseline CD8+ expansion and response.

Preparation of the library involved the immunoSEQ multiplex PCR assay. RNA was extracted from all samples and reverse transcribed into cDNA, which served as template for TCR sequencing. First-strand cDNA was synthesized with SuperScript III using a 2:1 mix of oligo-dT and random hexamers. Amplification bias was assessed with a synthetic immune receptor repertoire, and residual bias was removed computationally. Regarding the original processing steps: Raw reads were preprocessed for error removal, and CDR3 was defined according to IMGT conventions as running from the conserved cysteine to phenylalanine. To get clonality, Shannon entropy was normalized by log2 of the number of productive unique TCRs and the result was subtracted from 1. Whether each scalp clone was CD4 or CD8 was inferred by checking scalp TCRbeta sequences against the CD4 and CD8 repertoires from sorted blood. The table comes from immuneACCESS by way of TCRdb, which keeps in-frame sequences with V and J called. Part of the clones is missing from these tables; in studies checked, under half for an unresolved V gene and the rest for unknown reasons. For V, J and clone size, that table is used; D and trimming come from the DNA. Present in this sample are approximately 100,000 clones, 86% of which were seen just once. Clones ranked in the top ten supply 8.5% to 14% of the sample.

Taken from cysteine to phenylalanine, the CDR3 has 15 residues. Of the read, only the CDR3 DNA is kept; its 45 bases are in frame from base 1. V is cut back by 7 bases and J by 1 base, with 7 bases in the junction unmatched. The germline V gene sets CDR1 to MNHNS and CDR2 to SASEGT. This clonotype was sampled from a human donor with alopecia areata. The chain is made from TRBV6-1 and TRBJ2-7, with 10 bases aligning to TRBD1. Here the sequenced sample was CD8+ T cells sorted from blood, taken between weeks 30 and 35, from a patient treated with tofacitinib. The nucleotide sequence reads TGTGCCAGCACCCCCGACAGGGGGCCTTCCTACGAGCAGTACTTC. Translation gives CASTPDRGPSYEQYF.